Listed below are T cell receptor beta chains from one sample, sequenced in a study of shared clonotypes between healthy human individuals. TCRdb's table, derived via immunoSEQ multiplex PCR, lists solely in-frame clones and lacks some. The table records about 530,000 clones, almost 97% of them present only once. The sequencing input was naive CD4+ T cells sorted from blood. The receptors originated from a woman aged 25 to 39 in good health. Both conserved end residues are part of each CDR3. A D gene is named only where the DNA matches it firmly. Clone sizes are given selectively: once, few, many, or a class where the clone is expanded.

v_call: TRBV5-1; clone_size: -; d_call: TRBD2; j_call: TRBJ2-7; cdr3_nt: TGCGCCAGCAGCTTGGAGACTAGCTCATACGAGCAGTACTTC; cdr3_aa: CASSLETSSYEQYF
v_call: TRBV6-5; clone_size: -; d_call: -; j_call: TRBJ1-4; cdr3_nt: TGTGCCAGCAGTTCTTTTCCAGGGAATGAAAAACTGTTTTTT; cdr3_aa: CASSSFPGNEKLFF
v_call: TRBV9; clone_size: -; d_call: -; j_call: TRBJ2-7; cdr3_nt: TGTGCCAGCAGCGTAGTTCAGGGGCCGGGCGAGCAGTACTTC; cdr3_aa: CASSVVQGPGEQYF
v_call: TRBV2; clone_size: once; d_call: -; j_call: TRBJ2-7; cdr3_nt: TGTGCCAGCAGTGAGGTGCCCTCCGTCAGTCGGAGCTCCTACGAGCAGTACTTC; cdr3_aa: CASSEVPSVSRSSYEQYF
v_call: TRBV5-4; clone_size: -; d_call: TRBD1; j_call: TRBJ2-7; cdr3_nt: TGTGCCAGCAGCTTGTTTGCAGGGGGACACGAGCAGTACTTC; cdr3_aa: CASSLFAGGHEQYF
v_call: TRBV27; clone_size: -; d_call: -; j_call: TRBJ2-1; cdr3_nt: TGTGCCAGCACTCTATTTGGAGATAGCTCCTACAATGAGCAGTTCTTC; cdr3_aa: CASTLFGDSSYNEQFF
v_call: TRBV5-1; clone_size: -; d_call: -; j_call: TRBJ2-2; cdr3_nt: TGCGCCAGCAGCTTGGGGCTCAACACCGGGGAGCTGTTTTTT; cdr3_aa: CASSLGLNTGELFF
v_call: TRBV2; clone_size: -; d_call: -; j_call: TRBJ1-5; cdr3_nt: TGTGCCAGCAGTTACGGGGCGATGTTTGGGCAGCCCCAGCATTTT; cdr3_aa: CASSYGAMFGQPQHF
v_call: TRBV7-2; clone_size: -; d_call: -; j_call: TRBJ1-6; cdr3_nt: TGTGCCAGCAGCCTAAGTACTTCACCCCTCCACTTT; cdr3_aa: CASSLSTSPLHF
v_call: TRBV28; clone_size: -; d_call: TRBD1; j_call: TRBJ2-7; cdr3_nt: TGTGCCAGCAACCCTCCCGGGACAGCGAACTACGAGCAGTACTTC; cdr3_aa: CASNPPGTANYEQYF
v_call: TRBV18; clone_size: -; d_call: TRBD2; j_call: TRBJ2-7; cdr3_nt: TGTGCCAGCTCACCAGCACTAGCGGACGAGCAGTACTTC; cdr3_aa: CASSPALADEQYF
v_call: TRBV11-2; clone_size: -; d_call: -; j_call: TRBJ1-1; cdr3_nt: TGTGCCAGCAGCCTCGGGACGGCTTGGGACACTGAAGCTTTCTTT; cdr3_aa: CASSLGTAWDTEAFF
v_call: TRBV28; clone_size: -; d_call: -; j_call: TRBJ1-1; cdr3_nt: TGTGCCAGCAGTTTCTTTGGCGGGCTGCTCTTT; cdr3_aa: CASSFFGGLLF
v_call: TRBV5-1; clone_size: -; d_call: TRBD2; j_call: TRBJ2-1; cdr3_nt: TGCGCCAGCAGCTCGGAACTAGCGGGCGCCAATGAGCAGTTCTTC; cdr3_aa: CASSSELAGANEQFF
v_call: TRBV11-2; clone_size: -; d_call: -; j_call: TRBJ2-7; cdr3_nt: TGTGCCAGCAGCTTCCAGGCTCCCTACGAGCAGTACTTC; cdr3_aa: CASSFQAPYEQYF
v_call: TRBV11-2; clone_size: -; d_call: -; j_call: TRBJ2-7; cdr3_nt: TGTGCCAGCAGCTTAGTCTCCTCGGTGCAGTACTTC; cdr3_aa: CASSLVSSVQYF
v_call: TRBV5-1; clone_size: once; d_call: -; j_call: TRBJ2-5; cdr3_nt: TGCGCCAGCAGCTTGGGACCAAGGCGACAGGGAGGGACCCCAATGGACTTC; cdr3_aa: CASSLGPRRQGGTPMDF
v_call: TRBV7-8; clone_size: -; d_call: -; j_call: TRBJ1-1; cdr3_nt: TGTGCCAGCAGGAGGTCCCCGAACACTGAAGCTTTCTTT; cdr3_aa: CASRRSPNTEAFF
v_call: TRBV28; clone_size: -; d_call: -; j_call: TRBJ2-7; cdr3_nt: TGTGCCAGCAGTTTGCGCTACGAGCAGTACTTC; cdr3_aa: CASSLRYEQYF
v_call: TRBV2; clone_size: -; d_call: TRBD2; j_call: TRBJ2-7; cdr3_nt: TGTGCCAGCAGCTCAACCTTAGCGGGAGCCGCCGAGCAGTACTTC; cdr3_aa: CASSSTLAGAAEQYF
v_call: TRBV30; clone_size: few; d_call: TRBD1; j_call: TRBJ1-5; cdr3_nt: TGTGCCTGGAGGGGACAGGCCTCCTCCCCCCAGCATTTT; cdr3_aa: CAWRGQASSPQHF
v_call: TRBV5-1; clone_size: few; d_call: -; j_call: TRBJ1-1; cdr3_nt: TGCGCCAGCAGCTTGGGAGACACTGAAGCTTTCTTT; cdr3_aa: CASSLGDTEAFF
v_call: TRBV28; clone_size: -; d_call: -; j_call: TRBJ2-7; cdr3_nt: TGTGCCAGCAGTTTAGGGGGGACAAATTTCTTCTCCTACGAGCAGTACTTC; cdr3_aa: CASSLGGTNFFSYEQYF
v_call: TRBV9; clone_size: -; d_call: TRBD1; j_call: TRBJ1-2; cdr3_nt: TGTGCCAGCAGCCAAGCCCGCAGGGGGCTTGCTGAACCTCGCTATGGCTACACCTTC; cdr3_aa: CASSQARRGLAEPRYGYTF
v_call: TRBV27; clone_size: -; d_call: -; j_call: TRBJ1-1; cdr3_nt: TGTGCCAGCAGTTCACCGCCGGGGCGTTTGAGCACTGAAGCTTTCTTT; cdr3_aa: CASSSPPGRLSTEAFF
v_call: TRBV18; clone_size: -; d_call: -; j_call: TRBJ1-3; cdr3_nt: TGTGCCAGCTCACCGGCGGGAAACACCATATATTTT; cdr3_aa: CASSPAGNTIYF
v_call: TRBV19; clone_size: -; d_call: -; j_call: TRBJ1-5; cdr3_nt: TGTGCCAGTAGTATTCAGCGATTCGGCAATCAGCCCCAGCATTTT; cdr3_aa: CASSIQRFGNQPQHF
v_call: TRBV10-2; clone_size: -; d_call: TRBD1; j_call: TRBJ1-5; cdr3_nt: TGCGCCAGCAGTGCAGGACAGGGGGCGGATCAGCCCCAGCATTTT; cdr3_aa: CASSAGQGADQPQHF
v_call: TRBV28; clone_size: -; d_call: -; j_call: TRBJ2-7; cdr3_nt: TGTGCCAGCAGGCAGGGTCCTTACGAGCAGTACTTC; cdr3_aa: CASRQGPYEQYF
v_call: TRBV5-4; clone_size: -; d_call: TRBD2; j_call: TRBJ2-5; cdr3_nt: TGTGCCAGCAGCGGCGGGGGAAAAGAGACCCAGTACTTC; cdr3_aa: CASSGGGKETQYF
v_call: TRBV5-1; clone_size: -; d_call: -; j_call: TRBJ2-7; cdr3_nt: TGCGCCAGCAGCACGACAGGGAGGACCACCTACGAGCAGTACTTC; cdr3_aa: CASSTTGRTTYEQYF
v_call: TRBV18; clone_size: -; d_call: -; j_call: TRBJ1-1; cdr3_nt: TGTGCCAGCTCCCCGCCCAGCCTGAACACTGAAGCTTTCTTT; cdr3_aa: CASSPPSLNTEAFF
v_call: TRBV29-1; clone_size: -; d_call: -; j_call: TRBJ1-1; cdr3_nt: TGCAGCGTAGTTCGCCATCTGAACACTGAAGCTTTCTTT; cdr3_aa: CSVVRHLNTEAFF
v_call: TRBV19; clone_size: -; d_call: -; j_call: TRBJ2-1; cdr3_nt: TGTGCCAGTAGTATTACCGTGTTCTCCTACAATGAGCAGTTCTTC; cdr3_aa: CASSITVFSYNEQFF
v_call: TRBV5-1; clone_size: -; d_call: TRBD1; j_call: TRBJ1-1; cdr3_nt: TGCGCCAGCAGCTCGGGACAGGTGCGGGAGAAAGCTTTCTTT; cdr3_aa: CASSSGQVREKAFF
v_call: TRBV7-2; clone_size: -; d_call: -; j_call: TRBJ2-6; cdr3_nt: TGTGCCAGCAGCTTTGCAGCGCTAGGGGCCAACGTCCTGACTTTC; cdr3_aa: CASSFAALGANVLTF
v_call: TRBV28; clone_size: -; d_call: TRBD1; j_call: TRBJ1-5; cdr3_nt: TGTGCCAGCAGTTTAAAGGGGGCCCCTACGGCCCAGCATTTT; cdr3_aa: CASSLKGAPTAQHF
v_call: TRBV28; clone_size: -; d_call: TRBD1; j_call: TRBJ2-4; cdr3_nt: TGTGCCACTACAGACAGGGAACTAGCCAAAAACATTCAGTACTTC; cdr3_aa: CATTDRELAKNIQYF